This T cell receptor (beta chain) was sequenced during a study of cytomegalovirus exposure and HLA in healthy donors. Looking at the study overall: A subsequent analysis reported that the 120 or so validation repertoires were produced on the same platform that had also been used for the approximately 710 first-cohort repertoires.

The CDR3 has 16 residues. Germline lookup yields CDR1 SEHNR and CDR2 FQNEAQ (reference sequence). The V segment lost 6 bases and the J segment 4 bases; nucleotides outside the gene matches: 11. With respect to this clone: As yet, its antigen is unknown.

Method: immunoSEQ multiplex PCR; TCRdb's copy keeps in-frame clones and lacks some. The sample yields roughly 60,000 clones, roughly 94% seen once. From the 120-subject validation cohort, which was separate from the roughly 690-subject first cohort, the donors were drawn. Points from the study as a whole: Across donors, most TCRs were seen rarely, yet some public ones were widespread.

Sequencing was done on a sample of PBMCs. The sequence was obtained from a man aged 18-30 years in good health and CMV-seronegative. This chain connects TRBV7-9 to TRBJ2-5; 10 nucleotides agree with TRBD2. CDR3: CASSSLAGAPAETQYF. The CDR3 DNA sequence: TGTGCCAGCAGTTCCCTAGCGGGGGCCCCCGCAGAGACCCAGTACTTC.